This T cell receptor (beta chain) was profiled in a study of T-cell memory formation after mild COVID-19. Notes on the study in general: Clones contracting day 15 to 85 were balanced CD4/CD8; later expanders leaned CD4+. The study detected some responding clones in pre-infection memory, suggesting cross-reactive memory joined. SARS-CoV-2 specificity of second-wave clones peaking day 37 was unconfirmed.

As to this clonotype: Its cognate antigen is unknown.

Each CDR3 protein is one row after TCRdb ran MiXCR on the 5' RACE reads. The data show hundreds of thousands of distinct CDR3 sequences, with over 25% seen just once and approximately 13% held by the top ten. The germline V gene encodes CDR1 SGDLS and CDR2 YYNGEE. The CDR3 loop spans 17 amino acids. Trimming removed 4 bases from V and 5 bases from J, with 22 bases in between. The chain employs TRBV9 and TRBJ2-1; a possible D gene is TRBD2 (7 bases). The receptor was derived from an adult woman who had mild COVID-19 (a few samples of this study predate the infection). Cell type and time point are not known. Sequencing was done on a sample of PBMCs or a T cell subset sorted from them (not recorded which). CDR3 coding DNA: TGTGCCAGCAGCCTCCCCACTGGCGGGGGCCCCAACAATGAGCAGTTCTTC. Amino acid sequence: CASSLPTGGGPNNEQFF.